The text below deals with one T cell receptor beta chain. What this receptor recognizes is not known. Nothing much larger sits one base from this clone, and base qualities are not available. The data are from a study of blood T cell repertoires in COVID-19 (TCRdb year 2020). Study-level background: Samples covering the acute and convalescent phases of COVID-19 were provided by collaborators in the United States, Italy and Spain. A freely available public database, intended as a resource for researchers studying the immune response to SARS-CoV-2, is where the repertoires were released. The samples were drawn from the first 160 participants of the ongoing ImmuneRACE study and from 1,200 or so subjects provided by 6 global collaborators. Subjects who had been exposed to COVID-19, were actively infected with it, or had recovered from it provided the deeply sampled blood TCRbeta repertoires that made up the dataset. HLA class I and class II types, where available, came from metadata supplied by the sample provider rather than from assay-based typing. The prospective study material was composed of cDNA or gDNA derived from T cells, B-cell-depleted T cells, or PBMCs. Nearly every sample came with metadata listing a de-identified subject ID, COVID-19 status, age in years and sex.

Overall study outcomes, separate from this receptor: The amount of clinical and demographic metadata varied by source and participant and was provided uncurated.

TCRbeta CDR3 regions were amplified from genomic DNA using the immunoSEQ Assay, a bias-controlled multiplex PCR. The original pipeline was this. Within the assay, amplification of reference gene primers was used to estimate how many nucleated cells each sample contained. To quantify the absolute abundance of each unique TCRbeta CDR3 rearrangement, sequence reads were collapsed and filtered. For each sample, productive Simpson clonality was calculated as the square root of Simpson's diversity index across productive rearrangements. This is the immuneACCESS table as TCRdb keeps it, with only in-frame sequences that have V and J called. A part of the clones is gone; compared with another copy, unresolved V genes explain less than half, and the rest is unexplained. V, J and clone size were drawn from that table, and D and trimming were deduced from the DNA. The table for this sample lists about 80,000 clones; 70% to 80% of them were counted only once. The top ten constitute approximately 15% of the sample.

Each collaborating institution followed its own protocols to collect whole blood in K2EDTA tubes. For TCRbeta analysis, collaborators shipped samples in one of three forms: frozen whole blood, isolated PBMCs, or DNA extracted from either of those sample types. Sequenced sample: peripheral blood. This sequence was found in a man aged 70 or older with active or convalescent COVID-19.

CDR3 reads: CASSLGSGGYNEQFF. The nucleotide sequence is given as TGCGCCAGCAGCTTGGGTAGCGGGGGCTACAATGAGCAGTTCTTC. The chain links TRBV5-1 with TRBJ2-1; TRBD2 lines up with 9 middle nucleotides. Trimming takes 0 bases off V and 3 bases off J; junction bases not matched to a gene: 1. The germline V gene supplies CDR1 SGHRS and CDR2 YFSETQ. Spanning cysteine to phenylalanine, the CDR3 consists of 15 amino acids. The sequence is cut down to CDR3 DNA, 45 bases in frame from base 1.